This T cell receptor beta chain was captured by sequencing in a study of T-cell memory formation after mild COVID-19. Study details: TCR clusters were mostly confined to one donor each. General observations from the study: Whether second-wave clones peaking at day 37 were SARS-CoV-2 specific went unconfirmed. A subset of responding clones appeared in pre-infection memory, suggesting cross-reactive memory joined. Contracting clones, day 15 to 85, had balanced CD4/CD8, and later expanders favored CD4+.

The CDR3 sequence is 16 residues long. Unmatched junction bases numbered 4, after V lost 0 bases and J lost 3 bases. The germline CDR1 and CDR2 sequences are SGHRS and YFSETQ. One entry per CDR3 protein results from TCRdb running MiXCR on the 5' RACE reads. The sample has around 260,000 distinct CDR3 sequences, 16% seen once. As for this clonotype: The antigen is unknown.

The sequencing input was PBMCs or a T cell subset sorted from them (not recorded which). This TCR was recovered from a man between 18 and 35 years old who had mild COVID-19 (a few samples of this study predate the infection). Cell type and time point are not known. The V gene is TRBV5-1, the J gene TRBJ2-1, with 9 bases that match TRBD2. The CDR3 sequence is CASSLAPAGGYNEQFF. DNA for the CDR3: TGCGCCAGCAGCTTGGCCCCAGCGGGGGGCTACAATGAGCAGTTCTTC.